This T cell receptor (beta chain) was documented in a study of T cell responses to AZD1222 COVID-19 vaccine. Overall study findings and caveats: The span of vaccine-associated CD4 TCRs extended across spike, with dominance at 160-218 and 743-854.

Profiling relied on immunoSEQ multiplex PCR, and the TCRdb table lists in-frame clones only, not all of them. The data hold around 260,000 clones, with approximately 93% observed a single time. V was shortened by 4 bases and J by 3 bases, with 21 bases between the two germline ends. Germline CDR1 MDHEN, CDR2 SYDVKM. The CDR3 is made up of 17 amino acids. Remarks on this clone: Its antigen is undetermined.

This specimen was peripheral blood, taken on day 0 of AZD1222 vaccination. This sequence was found in an adult in good health. The chain uses TRBV28 and TRBJ1-2; possibly TRBD1 for D (6 bases). CDR3 amino acids: CASSSPTGRRRDYGYTF. CDR3 DNA sequence: TGTGCCAGCAGTTCCCCCACAGGGAGACGTAGAGACTATGGCTACACCTTC.